What follows are 32 T cell receptor beta chains derived from one specimen sequenced in a study of blood T cell repertoires in COVID-19 (TCRdb year 2020). The library was obtained by the immunoSEQ multiplex PCR assay. TCRdb retrieved this table from immuneACCESS and kept in-frame rearrangements only. Not all clones are present; in checked studies, unresolved V genes account for under half, and no reason is known for the remainder. In this sample the table shows about 46,000 clones, over 75% of which occur a single time. Roughly 13% of the sample is held by the ten biggest clonotypes. The specimen was peripheral blood. The receptors were sampled from a human donor with active COVID-19. The donor label of this sample is uncertain.

Here the CDR3 DNA reads TGCAGCGTTGAAGTCAACGGGGAGACCCAGTACTTC. This gives the protein CSVEVNGETQYF. V is TRBV29-1 and J is TRBJ2-5; D is undetermined. The CDR3 totals 12 residues. V lost 1 base to trimming and J lost 5 bases, with 8 bases between them. CDR1 and CDR2 (germline): SQVTM, ANQGSEA.

The chain recombines TRBV7-3 with TRBJ2-6; the match to TRBD1 covers 10 bases. CDR1 SGHTA and CDR2 FQGTGA come from the germline V gene. The CDR3 sequence is 18 residues long. V shed 5 bases and J 2 bases; nucleotides not matched to a gene: 9. The CDR3 here is CASSARQGASPGANVLTF. CDR3 nucleotide sequence: TGTGCCAGCAGCGCCCGACAGGGGGCATCCCCTGGGGCCAACGTCCTGACTTTC.

The rearrangement joins TRBV5-5 to TRBJ2-1; maybe TRBD2 (7 bases). Germline V lookup: CDR1 SGHKS, CDR2 YYEKEE (reference sequence). The CDR3 contains 16 residues. V was pared by 4 bases and J by 0 bases, with 14 bases between. The CDR3 DNA reads TGTGCCAGCAGCAGCAACGCGGGGGCCTCCTACAATGAGCAGTTCTTC. Translated: CASSSNAGASYNEQFF. Using reference TRBV5-5 and TRBJ2-1 for the parts outside the CDR3, the full variable domain is DAGVTQSPTHLIKTRGQQVTLRCSPISGHKSVSWYQQVLGQGPQFIFQYYEKEERGRGNFPDRFSARQFPNYSSELNVNALLLGDSALYLCASSSNAGASYNEQFFGPGTRLTVL.

This clone was seen a handful of times. The chain uses TRBV5-1 and TRBJ1-1; 9 nucleotides line up with TRBD1. The CDR3 is made up of 14 amino acids. V gave up 6 bases and J gave up 5 bases; unmatched junction bases: 8. Germline loops: CDR1 SGHRS, CDR2 YFSETQ. The CDR3 spells CASTVDRGATEAFF. Here the CDR3 DNA reads TGCGCCAGCACCGTGGACAGGGGTGCGACTGAAGCTTTCTTT. Variable domain in full (rest from reference TRBV5-1 and TRBJ1-1): KAGVTQTPRYLIKTRGQQVTLSCSPISGHRSVSWYQQTPGQGLQFLFEYFSETQRNKGNFPGRFSGRQFSNSRSEMNVSTLELGDSALYLCASTVDRGATEAFFGQGTRLTVV.

This clone was counted only a few times. CDR3 loop: CASSAGQGNNSPLHF. CDR3 bases: TGCGCCAGCAGCGCAGGACAGGGTAATAATTCACCCCTCCACTTT. V gene TRBV5-1 combines with J gene TRBJ1-6, with 8 bases that match TRBD1. CDR3 length: 15 amino acids. The V and J ends lost 4 bases and 5 bases, in that order; junction bases with no gene match: 5. Germline CDR1 is SGHRS and CDR2 is YFSETQ.

In this sample, this clone turned up a few times. The J gene is TRBJ1-2, the V gene TRBV19; 10 bases line up with TRBD1. Per germline, CDR1 LNHDA and CDR2 SQIVND (reference sequence). Trimming at V came to 3 bases and at J to 8 bases, leaving 9 bases not matched to a gene. The CDR3 extends over 15 amino acids. CDR3 in amino acids: CASSISGTGVGGYTF. The CDR3 DNA follows: TGTGCCAGTAGTATTTCCGGGACAGGGGTAGGAGGCTACACCTTC.

The chain employs TRBV3-1 (or the pseudogene TRBV3-2) and TRBJ1-1; no clear D gene. The CDR3 length is 12 residues. V shed 4 bases and J shed 4 bases, with 7 bases lying between them. The germline gives CDR1 LGHDT, CDR2 YNNKEL (reference sequence). As DNA, the CDR3 is TGTGCCAGCAGCCCCCGGGGCACTGAAGCTTTCTTT. Amino acid sequence: CASSPRGTEAFF.

This sequence joins TRBV5-4 and TRBJ1-3, with TRBD1 as a possible D gene (6 bases). Germline assignment: CDR1 SGHNT and CDR2 YYREEE (reference sequence). The CDR3 has 19 residues. V was shortened by 4 bases and J by 0 bases, with 23 bases between the two germline ends. The CDR3 region is CASSGDIGQPQSSGNTIYF. The CDR3 DNA follows: TGTGCCAGCAGCGGTGATATTGGACAGCCTCAGAGCTCTGGAAACACCATATATTTT.

J is TRBJ2-3 and V is TRBV5-5; no reliable D call. CDR1 and CDR2 (germline): SGHKS, YYEKEE (reference sequence). Trimming took 0 bases from V and 5 from J, leaving 4 bases between them. The CDR3 covers 12 residues. The CDR3 is CASSLGLDTQYF. CDR3 coding DNA: TGTGCCAGCAGCTTGGGACTAGATACGCAGTATTTT. Complete variable domain (other parts from reference TRBV5-5 and TRBJ2-3): DAGVTQSPTHLIKTRGQQVTLRCSPISGHKSVSWYQQVLGQGPQFIFQYYEKEERGRGNFPDRFSARQFPNYSSELNVNALLLGDSALYLCASSLGLDTQYFGPGTRLTVL.

V usage is TRBV15 and J usage is TRBJ1-1; no definite D call. The CDR3 loop spans 16 amino acids. V dropped 3 bases and J dropped 1 base, with 15 bases sitting between them. The V gene's germline CDR1 is LNHNV and CDR2 YYDKDF (reference sequence). CDR3 residues: CATSSPPGSRNTEAFF. CDR3 in DNA: TGTGCCACCAGCAGCCCCCCCGGGTCTCGGAACACTGAAGCTTTCTTT.

The rearrangement uses TRBV29-1 and TRBJ2-3; possible D gene TRBD2, 5 bases. Germline loops: CDR1 SQVTM, CDR2 ANQGSEA. The V end lost 6 bases, the J end lost 0 bases, and 13 bases lay between the germline ends. CDR3 size: 14 residues. CDR3 in amino acids: CSVRAIFSTDTQYF. Written as DNA, the CDR3 is TGCAGCGTGAGGGCCATCTTCAGCACAGATACGCAGTATTTT.

The rearrangement joins TRBV19 to TRBJ2-3, with 8 bases that match TRBD2. With V trimmed by 6 bases and J by 0 bases, 8 bases remained unmatched. Per the germline V gene, CDR1 is LNHDA and CDR2 is SQIVND (reference sequence). The CDR3 is 16 amino acids. The CDR3, as DNA: TGTGCCAGTAGCCTCGGACTAGCACGTAGCACAGATACGCAGTATTTT. This gives the protein CASSLGLARSTDTQYF.

This clone was recorded a few times. The chain has TRBV5-6 and TRBJ2-5, with D hard to call. This CDR3 is built from 12 residues. Germline-derived CDR1 and CDR2 are SGHDT and YYEEEE. V was pared by 2 bases and J by 5 bases, with 7 bases between. The CDR3 protein is CASSFSFETQYF. The CDR3 DNA reads as TGTGCCAGCAGCTTTAGTTTCGAGACCCAGTACTTC.

This chain joins TRBV12-3 or TRBV12-4 and TRBJ1-1, with D unresolved. Deletions cut 4 bases from V and 9 bases from J, with 9 bases between. The CDR3 spans 11 residues. The DNA of the CDR3 is TGTGCCAGCAGTTACGCGGGGAAAGCTTTCTTT. Protein: CASSYAGKAFF.

The table lists this clone with a few counts. This chain joins TRBV3-1 (or the pseudogene TRBV3-2) and TRBJ2-7; no clear D. Per the germline V gene, CDR1 is LGHDT and CDR2 is YNNKEL (reference sequence). V was clipped by 2 bases and J by 8 bases, with 16 bases between them. The CDR3 runs 14 residues. The CDR3 here is CASSQPGPGIKQYF. CDR3 in DNA: TGTGCCAGCAGCCAACCGGGTCCGGGTATCAAGCAGTACTTC.

This chain's CDR3 is CASTGQGARWQPQHF. The CDR3 DNA is TGTGCCAGTACTGGACAGGGGGCGCGATGGCAGCCCCAGCATTTT. The genes are TRBV19 and TRBJ1-5, with 11 positions matching TRBD1. The trim removed 7 bases at V and 7 bases at J, leaving 9 bases unmatched. CDR1 is LNHDA and CDR2 is SQIVND in the germline V gene (reference sequence). The CDR3 totals 15 residues.

The chain joins TRBV5-4 to TRBJ1-2, with 11 nucleotides matching TRBD1. Germline V lookup: CDR1 SGHNT, CDR2 YYREEE (reference sequence). Trimming at V came to 3 bases and at J to 0 bases, leaving 4 bases not matched to a gene. This CDR3 spans 16 amino acids. CDR3 amino acids: CASSWGTGGANYGYTF. CDR3 nucleotides: TGTGCCAGCAGCTGGGGGACAGGGGGAGCTAACTATGGCTACACCTTC.

The gene calls are TRBV20-1 and TRBJ1-5; D not resolved. The CDR3 is made up of 14 amino acids. Trimming cost V 3 bases and J 5 bases, with 14 bases left between them. Germline values: CDR1 DFQATT, CDR2 SNEGSKA (reference sequence). CDR3 sequence (DNA): TGCAGTGCTAGTTGGTCTCTCGGGGATCAGCCCCAGCATTTT. Amino acids: CSASWSLGDQPQHF.

This clone came up a few times. This sequence joins TRBV19 and TRBJ1-1, with 8 bases matching TRBD1. CDR1 LNHDA and CDR2 SQIVND come from the germline V gene (reference sequence). V was pared by 9 bases and J by 10 bases, with 7 bases of the junction left unmatched. The CDR3 has 11 amino acids. The CDR3 loop is CASLRGRGAFF. CDR3 nucleotide sequence: TGTGCCAGCCTCAGGGGGCGAGGAGCTTTCTTT.

This chain uses TRBV3-1 (or the pseudogene TRBV3-2) with TRBJ2-7; TRBD2 might be the D (6 bases). The germline V and J ends were trimmed by 4 bases and 0 bases, with 22 bases remaining between them. The CDR3 runs to 18 residues. Germline CDR1 and CDR2: LGHDT and YNNKEL (reference sequence). Here the CDR3 DNA reads TGTGCCAGCAGCCCGTCGACGGGTAACGCGGGGAGCTCCTACGAGCAGTACTTC. Its translation: CASSPSTGNAGSSYEQYF.

The CDR3 coding sequence is TGTGCCACCAGGTTTAGGGGGTATGCCGGGGAGCTGTTTTTT. The encoded protein is CATRFRGYAGELFF. The rearrangement joins TRBV19 to TRBJ2-2; a weak D match, TRBD1 (6 bases). V dropped 10 bases and J dropped 6 bases, with 18 bases sitting between them. The CDR3 spans 14 residues. Germline loops: CDR1 LNHDA, CDR2 SQIVND (reference sequence).

This chain connects TRBV28 to TRBJ1-2; maybe TRBD1 (6 bases). The germline gives CDR1 MDHEN, CDR2 SYDVKM. Trimming took off 6 bases at V and 5 bases at J, with 13 bases between the two ends. CDR3 length: 13 residues. The CDR3 DNA follows: TGTGCCAGCAGACCGGGGACACCGTATGGCTACACCTTC. Amino acid sequence: CASRPGTPYGYTF.

The chain has TRBV15 and TRBJ1-4; the D is unclear. CDR1 is LNHNV and CDR2 is YYDKDF in the germline V gene (reference sequence). Trimming shortened V by 0 bases and J by 8 bases, and 10 bases separated the two germline ends. The CDR3 has 14 amino acids. The CDR3 here is CATSRELTREKLFF. The DNA for the CDR3 is TGTGCCACCAGCAGAGAGTTGACAAGAGAAAAACTGTTTTTT.

The V and J genes are TRBV7-2 and TRBJ1-5, with D hard to call. Germline values: CDR1 SGHTA, CDR2 FQGNSA. The CDR3 spans 14 residues. Trimming removed 7 bases from V and 3 bases from J, with 13 bases in between. CDR3 region: CASTSAGNNQPQHF. The CDR3 bases are TGTGCCAGCACCTCCGCGGGGAACAATCAGCCCCAGCATTTT.

Only one count was recorded for this clone. V usage is TRBV3-1 (or the pseudogene TRBV3-2) and J usage is TRBJ2-3; 7 bases agree with TRBD1. In germline, CDR1 is LGHDT, CDR2 YNNKEL (reference sequence). The CDR3 runs to 14 residues. V lost 3 bases, J lost 4 bases, and 4 bases stayed unmatched. CDR3: CASSHAQGPDTQYF. Here the CDR3 DNA reads TGTGCCAGCAGCCACGCACAGGGGCCAGATACGCAGTATTTT.

DNA for the CDR3: TGTGCCACCAGCAGCGAGACCACAGGGAAGGAGCAGTACTTC. It codes for CATSSETTGKEQYF. The chain couples TRBV15 to TRBJ2-7; possible D gene TRBD1, 6 bases. Per germline, CDR1 LNHNV and CDR2 YYDKDF (reference sequence). The CDR3 extends over 14 amino acids. Trimming stripped 3 bases from V and 7 bases from J, with 16 bases between. Full variable domain (outside the CDR3, taken from reference TRBV15 and TRBJ2-7): DAMVIQNPRYQVTQFGKPVTLSCSQTLNHNVMYWYQQKSSQAPKLLFHYYDKDFNNEADTPDNFQSRRPNTSFCFLDIRSPGLGDTAMYLCATSSETTGKEQYFGPGTRLTVT.

The rearrangement uses TRBV4-2 and TRBJ2-1; 8 positions match TRBD2. Germline-derived CDR1 and CDR2 are LGHNA and YNFKEQ. J was trimmed by 0 bases and V by 0 bases; bases with no gene match: 13. CDR3 length: 20 amino acids. The CDR3 DNA sequence: TGTGCCAGCAGCCAAGATTTCCAGCGGGGGATTCTCAGCTCCTACAATGAGCAGTTCTTC. Amino acids: CASSQDFQRGILSSYNEQFF.

This clone was found once. V and J are TRBV19 and TRBJ1-6; the D gene is possibly TRBD1 (6 bases). CDR3 length equals 15 residues. Germline loops: CDR1 LNHDA, CDR2 SQIVND (reference sequence). V was cut by 6 bases and J by 9 bases, with 18 bases left in between. The CDR3 loop is CASRLLQGTASPLHF. CDR3 DNA sequence: TGTGCCAGTAGACTACTTCAGGGGACGGCTTCACCCCTCCACTTT.

V usage is TRBV28 and J usage is TRBJ1-1, with 8 positions matching TRBD1. Germline V gene sequence: CDR1 MDHEN, CDR2 SYDVKM. The trim removed 3 bases at V and 3 bases at J, leaving 6 bases unmatched. The CDR3 runs to 15 residues. The CDR3 DNA sequence: TGTGCCAGCAGTTTCGGACAGGGTCGGGACACTGAAGCTTTCTTT. It encodes CASSFGQGRDTEAFF.

The genes are TRBV18 and TRBJ1-4; 8 bases fit TRBD1. Germline loops: CDR1 KGHSH, CDR2 LQKENI. The CDR3 contains 16 residues. J was trimmed by 2 bases and V by 5 bases; bases with no gene match: 7. The CDR3 nucleotides read TGTGCCAGCTCAGAGGACAGGGCCGCGACTAATGAAAAACTGTTTTTT. Residues: CASSEDRAATNEKLFF.

Turning to this clone: The junction and the germline gene differ at one end; a read error may be behind it. The V and J genes are TRBV7-7 and TRBJ2-2; 9 positions match TRBD1. The CDR3 has 14 amino acids. Germline V gene data show CDR1 as SSHAT and CDR2 as FNYEAQ (reference sequence). CDR3 residues: CASSPDRGGGELFF. CDR3 bases: TGTGCTAGCAGCCCGGACAGGGGAGGCGGGGAGCTGTTTTTT.

With regard to this clone: Other DNA variants within this sample encode the same CDR3. This chain connects TRBV11-2 to TRBJ1-2, with TRBD1 identical over 7 bases. The CDR3 spans 15 residues. The V segment lost 1 base and the J segment 3 bases; nucleotides outside the gene matches: 5. Germline CDR1 reads SGHAT; CDR2 reads FQNNGV. CDR3 amino acids: CASSLARRGDYGYTF. In DNA form, the CDR3 reads TGTGCCAGCAGCTTAGCCCGCAGGGGGGACTATGGCTACACCTTC.